The rows below give T cell receptor beta chains drawn from one sample of a study of blood T cells in healthy people across ages. MiXCR, run by TCRdb on the 5' RACE reads, gives a single entry per CDR3 protein. This table holds over a million distinct CDR3 sequences, around 45% found once. Sequencing used blood. These receptors all stem from a woman aged 60 to 75 in good health. Both conserved end residues are part of each CDR3. A D gene is named only where the DNA matches it firmly. Expanded clones are given a class, and other clones once, few, many or no size at all.

cdr3_aa cdr3_nt j_call v_call d_call clone_size
CASSLNPNYGYTF TGTGCCAGCAGTTTGAACCCTAACTATGGCTACACCTTC TRBJ1-2 TRBV12-3/TRBV12-4 - -
CASSFVGLNTEAFF TGTGCCAGCAGTTTTGTAGGGCTGAACACTGAAGCTTTCTTT TRBJ1-1 TRBV28 - -
CAVRTGTSTDTQYF TGTGCCGTACGAACCGGGACTAGCACAGATACGCAGTATTTT TRBJ2-3 TRBV10-3 - few
CSALSGRRSGELFF TGCAGTGCTTTAAGCGGGAGGAGGTCCGGGGAGCTGTTTTTT TRBJ2-2 TRBV20-1 TRBD2 -
CASSLREEDEQYF TGTGCCAGCAGCCTGAGAGAGGAAGACGAGCAGTACTTC TRBJ2-7 TRBV6-5 - -
CSARVLATYEQYF TGCAGTGCTAGAGTTCTAGCGACCTACGAGCAGTACTTC TRBJ2-7 TRBV20-1 - -
CASSGGLAGVLRSYNEQYF TGTGCCAGCAGTGGAGGACTAGCGGGGGTCCTACGCTCCTACAATGAGCAGTACTTC TRBJ2-7 TRBV6-1 TRBD2 -
CAITGTSGSSYNEQFF TGTGCCATCACCGGGACTAGCGGGAGCTCCTACAATGAGCAGTTCTTC TRBJ2-1 TRBV10-3 TRBD2 few
CSAKSGSFGDEQFF TGCAGCGCCAAGAGCGGGAGTTTCGGCGATGAGCAGTTCTTC TRBJ2-1 TRBV29-1 TRBD2 -
CASSLDLSSPDGYTF TGTGCCAGCAGCTTAGACCTGAGTAGCCCCGATGGCTACACCTTC TRBJ1-2 TRBV7-9 - few
CASSWDRADYGYTF TGTGCCAGCAGTTGGGACAGGGCGGACTATGGCTACACCTTC TRBJ1-2 TRBV11-2 TRBD1 -
CASSLIRDRAYEQYF TGTGCCAGCAGCTTGATCCGGGACAGGGCCTACGAGCAGTACTTC TRBJ2-7 TRBV5-6 TRBD1 few
CASSSGTGLGETQYF TGTGCCAGCAGTTCCGGGACAGGGCTGGGGGAGACCCAGTACTTC TRBJ2-5 TRBV12-3/TRBV12-4 TRBD1 -
CASGGGEGTQYF TGTGCCAGCGGCGGGGGAGAAGGGACCCAGTACTTC TRBJ2-5 TRBV9 TRBD2 -
CSAEKRTSTYEQYF TGCAGTGCTGAGAAACGGACTAGCACCTACGAGCAGTACTTC TRBJ2-7 TRBV20-1 TRBD2 -
CASTSFTDTQYF TGTGCCAGCACCTCCTTCACAGATACGCAGTATTTT TRBJ2-3 TRBV27 - -
CASETSGRSNEQFF TGTGCCAGCGAGACTAGCGGAAGAAGCAATGAGCAGTTCTTC TRBJ2-1 TRBV6-1 TRBD2 -
CAWSVGSGGTISPQHF TGTGCCTGGAGTGTAGGCTCAGGGGGTACGATCAGCCCCCAGCATTTT TRBJ1-5 TRBV30 TRBD1 -
CATSRAREGAKNIQYF TGTGCCACCAGCAGAGCGCGGGAGGGTGCCAAAAACATTCAGTACTTC TRBJ2-4 TRBV15 TRBD2 -
CASSPTTSEHNEQFF TGTGCCAGCAGCCCAACGACTAGCGAACACAATGAGCAGTTCTTC TRBJ2-1 TRBV5-4 TRBD2 -
CASSWAGGSTEAFF TGTGCCAGCAGTTGGGCAGGGGGAAGCACTGAAGCTTTCTTT TRBJ1-1 TRBV12-3/TRBV12-4 TRBD1 -
CASSQGPSGRYEQYF TGTGCCAGCAGCCAAGGCCCTAGCGGGAGGTACGAGCAGTACTTC TRBJ2-7 TRBV3-1 TRBD2 -